This T cell receptor beta chain was retrieved from a study of cytomegalovirus exposure and HLA in healthy donors. The PCR employed 60 Vbeta primers together with 13 Jbeta primers. Repertoires were generated with immunoSEQ multiplex PCR, while TCRdb's copy carries only in-frame clones and drops some. The sample contains approximately 89,000 clones, under 75% of which appear only once. There are 14 residues in the CDR3. The germline V gene has CDR1 SGHRS and CDR2 YFSETQ. J was trimmed by 4 bases and V by 4 bases; bases with no gene match: 6. The rearrangement links TRBV5-1 to TRBJ1-2; 8 positions agree with TRBD1. The source of this sequence is a female donor in good health and CMV-seronegative. The sample comprised PBMCs. The DNA for the CDR3 is TGCGCCAGCAGCGCCCGACAGGGGCCCTATGGCTACACCTTC. It yields the protein CASSARQGPYGYTF.